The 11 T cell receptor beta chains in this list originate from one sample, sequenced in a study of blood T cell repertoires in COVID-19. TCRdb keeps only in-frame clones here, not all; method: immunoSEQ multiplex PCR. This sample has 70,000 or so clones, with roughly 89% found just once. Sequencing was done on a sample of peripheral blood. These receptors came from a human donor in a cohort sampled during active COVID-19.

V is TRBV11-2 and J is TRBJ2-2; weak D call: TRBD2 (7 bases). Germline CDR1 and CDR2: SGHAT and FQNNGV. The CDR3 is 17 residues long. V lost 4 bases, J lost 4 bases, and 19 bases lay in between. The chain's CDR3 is CASSSWGRGGPTGELFF. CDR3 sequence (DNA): TGTGCCAGCAGCTCCTGGGGGAGGGGGGGACCCACCGGGGAGCTGTTTTTT. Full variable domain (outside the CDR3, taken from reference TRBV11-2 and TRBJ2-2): EAGVAQSPRYKIIEKRQSVAFWCNPISGHATLYWYQQILGQGPKLLIQFQNNGVVDDSQLPKDRFSAERLKGVDSTLKIQPAKLEDSAVYLCASSSWGRGGPTGELFFGEGSRLTVL.

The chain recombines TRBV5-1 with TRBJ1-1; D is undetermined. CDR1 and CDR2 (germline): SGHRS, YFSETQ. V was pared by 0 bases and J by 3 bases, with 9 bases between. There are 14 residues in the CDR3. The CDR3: CASSLGQVDTEAFF. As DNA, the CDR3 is TGCGCCAGCAGCTTGGGACAAGTTGACACTGAAGCTTTCTTT.

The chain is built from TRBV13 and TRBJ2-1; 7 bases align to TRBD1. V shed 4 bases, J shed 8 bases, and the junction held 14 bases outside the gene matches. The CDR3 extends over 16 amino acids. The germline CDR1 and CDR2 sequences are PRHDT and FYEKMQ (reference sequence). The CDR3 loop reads CASSSDRLKFGYEQFF. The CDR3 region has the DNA TGTGCCAGCAGCTCGGACAGGCTCAAATTTGGTTATGAGCAGTTCTTC.

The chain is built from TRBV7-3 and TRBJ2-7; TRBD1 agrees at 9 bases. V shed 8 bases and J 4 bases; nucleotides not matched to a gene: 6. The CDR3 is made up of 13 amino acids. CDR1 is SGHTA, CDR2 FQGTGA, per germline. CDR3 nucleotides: TGTGCCAGCGGGACAGGGTCGGCGTACGAGCAGTACTTC. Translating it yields CASGTGSAYEQYF.

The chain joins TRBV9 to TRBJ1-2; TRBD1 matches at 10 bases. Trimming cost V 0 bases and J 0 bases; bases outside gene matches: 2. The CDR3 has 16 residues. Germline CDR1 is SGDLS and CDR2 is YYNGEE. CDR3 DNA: TGTGCCAGCAGCGTAGGACAGGGGGCTGCTAACTATGGCTACACCTTC. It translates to CASSVGQGAANYGYTF.

In DNA, the CDR3 is TGTGCCAGCAGCGTTGGACAGGGGTGGGTTGGCTACACCTTC. This codes for CASSVGQGWVGYTF. The chain carries TRBV5-6 and TRBJ1-2, with TRBD1 matching over 9 bases. This CDR3 is 14 amino acids long. Germline CDR1 and CDR2: SGHDT and YYEEEE. The junction had 8 bases not matched to a gene; V was cut back by 4 bases and J by 7 bases.

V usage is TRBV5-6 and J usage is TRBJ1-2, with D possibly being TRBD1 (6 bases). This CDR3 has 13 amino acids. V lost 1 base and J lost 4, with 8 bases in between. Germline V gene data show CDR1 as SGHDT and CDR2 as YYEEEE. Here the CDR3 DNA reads TGTGCCAGCAGCTTGACAGGGACCTATGGCTACACCTTC. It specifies CASSLTGTYGYTF.

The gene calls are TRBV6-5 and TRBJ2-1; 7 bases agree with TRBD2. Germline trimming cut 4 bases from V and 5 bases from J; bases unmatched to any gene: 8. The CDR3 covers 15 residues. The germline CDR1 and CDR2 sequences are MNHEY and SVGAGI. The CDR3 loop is CASSSPGTMNNEQFF. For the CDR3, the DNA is TGTGCCAGCAGTTCCCCCGGGACTATGAACAATGAGCAGTTCTTC.

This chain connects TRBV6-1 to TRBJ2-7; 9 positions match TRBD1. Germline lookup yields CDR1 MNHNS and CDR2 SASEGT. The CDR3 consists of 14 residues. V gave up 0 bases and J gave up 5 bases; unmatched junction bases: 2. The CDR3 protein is CASSEAGQGNEQYF. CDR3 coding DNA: TGTGCCAGCAGTGAAGCGGGACAGGGCAACGAGCAGTACTTC.

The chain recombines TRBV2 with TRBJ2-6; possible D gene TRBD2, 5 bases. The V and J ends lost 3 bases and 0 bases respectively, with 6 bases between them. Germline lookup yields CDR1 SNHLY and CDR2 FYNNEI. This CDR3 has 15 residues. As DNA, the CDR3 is TGTGCCAGCAGTGATGAGGGCTCTGGGGCCAACGTCCTGACTTTC. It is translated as CASSDEGSGANVLTF. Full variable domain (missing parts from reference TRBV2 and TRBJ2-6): EPEVTQTPSHQVTQMGQEVILRCVPISNHLYFYWYRQILGQKVEFLVSFYNNEISEKSEIFDDQFSVERPDGSNFTLKIRSTKLEDSAMYFCASSDEGSGANVLTFGAGSRLTVL.

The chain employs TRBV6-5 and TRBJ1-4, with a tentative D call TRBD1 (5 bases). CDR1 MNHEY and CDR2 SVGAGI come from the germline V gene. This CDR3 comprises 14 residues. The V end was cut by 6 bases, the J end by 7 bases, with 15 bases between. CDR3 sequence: CASSDRATVEKLFF. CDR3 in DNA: TGTGCCAGCAGCGACCGCGCGACAGTTGAAAAACTGTTTTTT.